This entry describes one T cell receptor (beta chain). The data derive from a study of blood T cell repertoires in COVID-19. For the study at large: Specimens from acute and convalescent COVID-19 originated in the United States, Italy and Spain. Sources were T cells, B-cell-depleted T cells, or PBMCs; the material itself was cDNA or gDNA.

In the original analysis: Reference gene primer amplification in the assay estimated nucleated cell counts. Sequencing used immunoSEQ multiplex PCR; TCRdb keeps in-frame clones, though not all of them. V, J and clone size derive from that table, while D and trimming were established from the DNA sequence. Counted here are roughly 200,000 clones, 75% to 95% occurring once; the ten biggest clones make up approximately 0.5%. CDR1 is LGHNA and CDR2 is YSLEER in the germline V gene. The CDR3 runs 17 residues. V trimming: 4 bases; J trimming: 3 bases; junction bases outside the gene matches: 11. This chain joins TRBV4-3 and TRBJ2-2; 7 bases line up with TRBD1. The TCR was taken from a man aged 45-65 years with acute or convalescent COVID-19. The sequenced sample consisted of peripheral blood. CDR3 sequence reads: CASSRGGASRDTGELFF. CDR3 DNA: TGCGCCAGCAGCCGAGGGGGCGCCTCGCGGGACACCGGGGAGCTGTTTTTT.